These T cell receptor beta chains were read from a single sample in a study of early T cells in non-severe SARS-CoV-2 infection. TCRdb recomputed calls from the 5' RACE reads with MiXCR, one row per CDR3 protein. The sample has roughly 110,000 distinct CDR3 sequences; 11% are singletons. Specimen: whole blood. The receptors originated from an adult who was a healthcare worker with PCR-confirmed SARS-CoV-2 infection or an uninfected control (not recorded which). The conserved cysteine and the conserved F or W are not part of the CDR3 here. D genes are given only for firm matches.

V	J	D	CDR3
TRBV6-5	TRBJ2-7	.	ASSGHNYEQY
TRBV4-1	TRBJ2-3	.	ASSRDQQRNTQY
TRBV9	TRBJ2-1	.	ASSVGVSYNEQF
TRBV27	TRBJ2-7	.	ASSSERSYEQY
TRBV2	TRBJ2-3	TRBD2	ASSESSSGIADTQY
TRBV7-2	TRBJ2-3	.	ASSLVTGATDTQY
TRBV5-4	TRBJ2-1	.	ASSLETLYNEQF
TRBV28	TRBJ2-1	.	ASSPPGAFYNEQF
TRBV3-1	TRBJ2-1	TRBD2	ASSRTSGEQF
TRBV2	TRBJ2-1	.	ASIFRDEQF
TRBV18	TRBJ1-4	.	ASSPFAPSGEKLF